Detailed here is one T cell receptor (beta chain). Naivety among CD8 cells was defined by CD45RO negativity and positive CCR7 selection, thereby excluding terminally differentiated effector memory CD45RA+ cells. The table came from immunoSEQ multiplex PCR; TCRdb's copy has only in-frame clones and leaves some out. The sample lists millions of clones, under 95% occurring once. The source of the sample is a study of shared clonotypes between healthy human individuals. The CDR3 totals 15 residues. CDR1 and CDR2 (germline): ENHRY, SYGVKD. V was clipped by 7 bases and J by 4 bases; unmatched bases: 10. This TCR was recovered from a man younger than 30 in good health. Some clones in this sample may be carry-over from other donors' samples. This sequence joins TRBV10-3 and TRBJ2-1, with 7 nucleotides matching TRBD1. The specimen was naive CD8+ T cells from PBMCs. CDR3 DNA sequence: TGTGCCATCACCATCGACAGGGAAGGATACAATGAGCAGTTCTTC. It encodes CAITIDREGYNEQFF.